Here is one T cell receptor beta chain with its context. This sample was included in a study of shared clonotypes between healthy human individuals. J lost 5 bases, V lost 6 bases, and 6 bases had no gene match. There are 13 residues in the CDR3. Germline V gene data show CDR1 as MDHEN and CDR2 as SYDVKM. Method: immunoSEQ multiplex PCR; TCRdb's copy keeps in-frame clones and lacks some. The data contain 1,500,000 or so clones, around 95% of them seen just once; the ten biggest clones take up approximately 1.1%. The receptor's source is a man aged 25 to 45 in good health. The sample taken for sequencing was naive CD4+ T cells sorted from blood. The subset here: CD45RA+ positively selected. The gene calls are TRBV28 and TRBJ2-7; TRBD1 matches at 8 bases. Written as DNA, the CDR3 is TGTGCCAGCAGACAGGGGGGTCTCGACGAGCAGTACTTC. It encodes CASRQGGLDEQYF.